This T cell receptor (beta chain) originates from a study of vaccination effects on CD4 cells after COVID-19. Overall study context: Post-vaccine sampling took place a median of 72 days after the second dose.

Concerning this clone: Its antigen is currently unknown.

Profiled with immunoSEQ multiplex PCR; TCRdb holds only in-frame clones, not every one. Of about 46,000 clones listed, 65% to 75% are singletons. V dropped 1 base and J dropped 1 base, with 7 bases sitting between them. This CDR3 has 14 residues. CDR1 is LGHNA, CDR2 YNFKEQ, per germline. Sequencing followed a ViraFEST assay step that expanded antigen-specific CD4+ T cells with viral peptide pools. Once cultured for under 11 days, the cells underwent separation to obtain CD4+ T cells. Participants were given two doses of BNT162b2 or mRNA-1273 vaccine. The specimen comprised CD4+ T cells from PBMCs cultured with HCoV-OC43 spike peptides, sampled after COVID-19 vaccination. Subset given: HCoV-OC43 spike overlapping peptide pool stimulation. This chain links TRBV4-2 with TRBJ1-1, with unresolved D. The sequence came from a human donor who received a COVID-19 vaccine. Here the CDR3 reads CASSQGHKNTEAFF. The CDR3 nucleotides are TGTGCCAGCAGCCAAGGGCATAAGAACACTGAAGCTTTCTTT.